These 9 T cell receptor beta chains were all obtained from the same sample, sequenced in a study of T-cell reconstitution after alpha-beta-depleted transplantation in children. Preparation of the TCRbeta library used unique molecular identifiers. TCRdb passed the PCR reads through MiXCR, listing each CDR3 protein once. This sample yields around 490,000 distinct CDR3 sequences, of which approximately 10% are seen a single time; about 15% belongs to the top ten. The specimen comprised PBMCs, mostly from graft donor cells, sampled 180 days after TCRalphabeta/CD19-depleted stem cell transplant. The receptors derive from a female patient aged 2-10 years who had a stem cell transplant for aplastic anemia, so the T cells may come from the graft donor.

Only a few counts were recorded for this clonotype. The V gene is TRBV29-1, the J gene TRBJ1-4; D is unresolved. Germline V gene sequence: CDR1 SQVTM, CDR2 ANQGSEA. The V end lost 6 bases, the J end lost 3 bases, and 14 bases lay between the germline ends. CDR3 size: 14 residues. CDR3 DNA: TGCAGCGTCCCCTCGGGCCCATCTAATGAAAAACTGTTTTTT. Protein product: CSVPSGPSNEKLFF. The full variable domain, rest sourced from reference TRBV29-1 and TRBJ1-4, is SAVISQKPSRDICQRGTSLTIQCQVDSQVTMMFWYRQQPGQSLTLIATANQGSEATYESGFVIDKFPISRPNLTFSTLTVSNMSPEDSSIYLCSVPSGPSNEKLFFGSGTQLSVL.

This clonotype was recorded a few times. The chain recombines TRBV7-2 with TRBJ2-5; unclear D gene. Germline CDR1 SGHTA, CDR2 FQGNSA. CDR3 size: 16 residues. The germline V and J ends were trimmed by 7 bases and 1 base, with 19 bases remaining between them. For the CDR3, the DNA is TGTGCCAGCACCAGTCCCTTAGTTTTCCCCCAAGAGACCCAGTACTTC. This sequence encodes CASTSPLVFPQETQYF.

CDR3 amino acids: CASSGNREPHEQYV. Written as DNA, the CDR3 is TGTGCCAGCAGTGGGAACCGGGAACCCCACGAGCAGTACGTC. This sequence joins TRBV25-1 and TRBJ2-7; the D gene is possibly TRBD2 (5 bases). From germline, CDR1 is MGHDK and CDR2 SYGVNS. CDR3 size: 14 residues. Trimming removed 4 bases from V and 5 bases from J, with 15 bases in between.

This clonotype was counted between two and nine times. J is TRBJ2-7 and V is TRBV6-1; weak D call: TRBD2 (5 bases). The CDR3 length is 13 residues. Germline CDR1 is MNHNS and CDR2 is SASEGT. V lost 10 bases and J lost 6, with 19 bases in between. The CDR3 spells CAIVGLATTEQYF. The CDR3 bases are TGTGCCATCGTTGGGCTAGCAACAACCGAGCAGTACTTC.

This clonotype has at least ten counts. The CDR3 DNA follows: TGTGCCAGCACCTTGGAACGGGCCTCTGGAAACACCATATATTTT. It codes for CASTLERASGNTIYF. The chain carries TRBV7-2 and TRBJ1-3; no firm D call. Germline V gene sequence: CDR1 SGHTA, CDR2 FQGNSA. The CDR3 is made up of 15 amino acids. Trimming pared 7 bases from V and 0 bases from J, leaving 13 bases between.

A few counts support this clonotype. The V and J genes are TRBV28 and TRBJ1-2; the match to TRBD1 covers 10 bases. This CDR3 is 14 amino acids long. Germline CDR1 is MDHEN and CDR2 is SYDVKM. The junction had 8 bases not matched to a gene; V was cut back by 6 bases and J by 7 bases. The CDR3 sequence: CASSSGTGERGYTF. DNA of the CDR3: TGTGCCAGCAGCTCCGGGACAGGGGAACGTGGCTACACCTTC.

The chain uses TRBV29-1 and TRBJ2-3, with D possibly being TRBD1 (6 bases). The CDR3 contains 17 residues. V was shortened by 0 bases and J by 3 bases, with 19 bases between the two germline ends. Germline V gives CDR1 SQVTM, CDR2 ANQGSEA. The CDR3 DNA follows: TGCAGCGTTGAAGATATCAGCCCGGGACATCGTACAGATACGCAGTATTTT. Residues: CSVEDISPGHRTDTQYF.

This clonotype was seen only a few times. This chain joins TRBV7-2 and TRBJ2-2, with no clear D. Germline V gives CDR1 SGHTA, CDR2 FQGNSA. CDR3 length: 17 residues. The germline V and J ends were trimmed by 4 bases and 7 bases, with 22 bases remaining between them. The CDR3, as DNA: TGTGCCAGCAGCTCTCCACTGGATAGCCAAACGGACGGGGAGCTGTTTTTT. This translates into CASSSPLDSQTDGELFF.

The chain carries TRBV7-9 and TRBJ2-5; D unclear. CDR1 is SEHNR and CDR2 is FQNEAQ in the germline V gene (reference sequence). The CDR3 covers 14 residues. V lost 0 bases, J lost 5 bases, and 10 bases lay in between. This CDR3 is CASSLAERPETQYF. Written as DNA, the CDR3 is TGTGCCAGCAGCTTAGCGGAGCGCCCGGAGACCCAGTACTTC.